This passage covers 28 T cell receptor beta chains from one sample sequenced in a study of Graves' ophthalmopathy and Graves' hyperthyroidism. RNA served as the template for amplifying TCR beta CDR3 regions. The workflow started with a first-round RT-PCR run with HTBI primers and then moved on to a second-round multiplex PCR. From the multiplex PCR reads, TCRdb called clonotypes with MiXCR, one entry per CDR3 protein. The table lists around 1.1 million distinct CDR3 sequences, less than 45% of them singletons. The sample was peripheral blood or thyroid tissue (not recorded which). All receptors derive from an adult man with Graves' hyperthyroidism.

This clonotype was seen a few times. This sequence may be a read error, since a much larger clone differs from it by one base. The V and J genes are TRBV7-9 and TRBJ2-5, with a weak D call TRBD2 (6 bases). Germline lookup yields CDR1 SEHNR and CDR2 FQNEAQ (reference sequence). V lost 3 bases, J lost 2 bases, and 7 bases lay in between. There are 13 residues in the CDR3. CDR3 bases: TGTGCCAGCAGCTTCGGGACTCAAGAGACCCAGTACTTC. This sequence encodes CASSFGTQETQYF. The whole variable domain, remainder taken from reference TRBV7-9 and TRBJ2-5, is DTGVSQNPRHKITKRGQNVTFRCDPISEHNRLYWYRQTLGQGPEFLTYFQNEAQLEKSRLLSDRFSAERPKGSFSTLEIQRTEQGDSAMYLCASSFGTQETQYFGPGTRLLVL.

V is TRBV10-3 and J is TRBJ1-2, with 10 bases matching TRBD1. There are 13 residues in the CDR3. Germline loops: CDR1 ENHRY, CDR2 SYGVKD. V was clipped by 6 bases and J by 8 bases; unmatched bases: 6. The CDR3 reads CAIRAGTGEGYTF. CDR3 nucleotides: TGTGCCATCAGAGCCGGGACAGGGGAAGGCTACACCTTC.

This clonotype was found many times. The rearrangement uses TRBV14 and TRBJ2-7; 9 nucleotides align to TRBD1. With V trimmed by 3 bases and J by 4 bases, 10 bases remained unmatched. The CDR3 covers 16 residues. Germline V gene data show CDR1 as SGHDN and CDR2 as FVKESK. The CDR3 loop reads CASSHGSPGQGYEQYF. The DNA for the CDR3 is TGTGCCAGCAGCCACGGATCTCCGGGACAGGGTTACGAGCAGTACTTC.

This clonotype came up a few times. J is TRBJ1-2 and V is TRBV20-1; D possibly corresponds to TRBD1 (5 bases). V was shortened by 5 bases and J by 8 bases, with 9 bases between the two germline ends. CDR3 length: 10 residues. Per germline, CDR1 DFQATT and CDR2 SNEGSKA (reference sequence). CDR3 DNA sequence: TGCAGTGCTGGGGGTTGGGGCTACACCTTC. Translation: CSAGGWGYTF.

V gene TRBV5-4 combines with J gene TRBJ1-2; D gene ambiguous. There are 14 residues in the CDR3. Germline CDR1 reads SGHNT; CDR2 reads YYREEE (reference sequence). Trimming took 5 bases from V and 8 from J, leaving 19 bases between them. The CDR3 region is CASRSSRAPEGYTF. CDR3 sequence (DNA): TGTGCCAGCAGGTCGTCAAGGGCGCCGGAGGGCTACACCTTC.

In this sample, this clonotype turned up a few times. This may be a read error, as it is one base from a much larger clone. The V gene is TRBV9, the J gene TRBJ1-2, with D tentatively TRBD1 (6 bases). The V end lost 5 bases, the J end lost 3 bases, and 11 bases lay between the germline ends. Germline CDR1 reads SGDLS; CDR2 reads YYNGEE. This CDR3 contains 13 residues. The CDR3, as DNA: TGTGCCAGCAGGGGGGCGCCGGACTATGGCTACACCTTC. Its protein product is CASRGAPDYGYTF.

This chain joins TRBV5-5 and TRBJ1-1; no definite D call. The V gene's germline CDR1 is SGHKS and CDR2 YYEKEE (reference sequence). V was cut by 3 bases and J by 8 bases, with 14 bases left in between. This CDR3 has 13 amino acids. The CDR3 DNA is TGTGCCAGCAGCTCCGGGCCGGATCCCGAAGCTTTCTTT. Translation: CASSSGPDPEAFF.

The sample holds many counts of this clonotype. The CDR3 sequence: CSATPGQGAYEQYF. The CDR3 nucleotides read TGCAGTGCTACCCCCGGACAGGGTGCCTACGAGCAGTACTTC. The chain is built from TRBV20-1 and TRBJ2-7; 8 positions agree with TRBD1. V lost 4 bases and J lost 2; bases outside the gene matches: 7. In germline, CDR1 is DFQATT, CDR2 SNEGSKA (reference sequence). The CDR3 contains 14 residues.

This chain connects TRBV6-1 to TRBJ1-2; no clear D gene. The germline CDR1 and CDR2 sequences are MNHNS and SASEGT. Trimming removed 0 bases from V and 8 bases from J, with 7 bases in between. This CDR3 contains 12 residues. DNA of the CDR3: TGTGCCAGCAGTGAAGCGGCGGGGGGCTACACCTTC. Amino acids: CASSEAAGGYTF.

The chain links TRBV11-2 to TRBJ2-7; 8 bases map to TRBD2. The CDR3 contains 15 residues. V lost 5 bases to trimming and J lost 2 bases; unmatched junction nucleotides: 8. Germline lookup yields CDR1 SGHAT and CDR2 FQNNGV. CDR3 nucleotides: TGTGCCAGCAGCCGGGGGGGGGGCACCCCCTACGAGCAGTACTTC. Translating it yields CASSRGGGTPYEQYF.

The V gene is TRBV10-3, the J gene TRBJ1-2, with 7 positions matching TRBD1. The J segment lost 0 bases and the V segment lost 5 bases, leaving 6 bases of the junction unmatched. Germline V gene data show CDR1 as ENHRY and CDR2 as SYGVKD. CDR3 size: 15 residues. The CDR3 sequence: CAISTAGTANYGYTF. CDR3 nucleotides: TGTGCCATCAGTACCGCCGGGACAGCTAACTATGGCTACACCTTC.

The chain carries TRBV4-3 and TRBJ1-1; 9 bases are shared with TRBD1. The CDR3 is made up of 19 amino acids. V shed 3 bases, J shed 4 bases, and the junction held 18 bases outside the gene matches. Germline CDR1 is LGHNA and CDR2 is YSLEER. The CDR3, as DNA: TGCGCCAGCAGCCAGTCCCTCGCGGGGACAGGGAATAGGGGCACTGAAGCTTTCTTT. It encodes CASSQSLAGTGNRGTEAFF.

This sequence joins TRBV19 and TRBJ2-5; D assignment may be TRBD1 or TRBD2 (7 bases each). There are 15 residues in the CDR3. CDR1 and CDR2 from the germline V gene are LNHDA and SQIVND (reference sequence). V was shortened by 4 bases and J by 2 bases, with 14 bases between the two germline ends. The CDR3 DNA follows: TGTGCCAGTAGTAAGGAGCGGGACAGTCAAGAGACCCAGTACTTC. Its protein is CASSKERDSQETQYF.

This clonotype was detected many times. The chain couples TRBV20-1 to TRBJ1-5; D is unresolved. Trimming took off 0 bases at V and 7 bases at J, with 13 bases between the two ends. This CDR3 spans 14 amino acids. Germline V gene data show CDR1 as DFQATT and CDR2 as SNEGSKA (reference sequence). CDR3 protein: CSARDRAFGQPQHF. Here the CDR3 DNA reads TGCAGTGCTAGAGACCGGGCCTTTGGACAGCCCCAGCATTTT.

CDR3 protein: CASSPSAGNTIYF. CDR3 coding DNA: TGTGCCAGCTCACCATCAGCAGGAAACACCATATATTTT. This chain connects TRBV18 to TRBJ1-3; D call uncertain. Germline lookup yields CDR1 KGHSH and CDR2 LQKENI. The CDR3 has 13 amino acids. Trimming stripped 2 bases from V and 4 bases from J, with 6 bases between. Supplemented by reference TRBV18 and TRBJ1-3, the full variable domain reads NAGVMQNPRHLVRRRGQEARLRCSPMKGHSHVYWYRQLPEEGLKFMVYLQKENIIDESGMPKERFSAEFPKEGPSILRIQQVVRGDSAAYFCASSPSAGNTIYFGEGSWLTVV.

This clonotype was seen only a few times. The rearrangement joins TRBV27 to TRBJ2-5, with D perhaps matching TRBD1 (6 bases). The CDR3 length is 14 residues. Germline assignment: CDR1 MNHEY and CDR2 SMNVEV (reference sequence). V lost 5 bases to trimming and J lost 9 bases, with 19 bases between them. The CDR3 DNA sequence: TGTGCCAGCAGTCAGGGGCCCGTACATTGGGCCCAGTACTTC. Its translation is CASSQGPVHWAQYF.

The CDR3 nucleotides are TGTGCCAGCAGCACCCAGACAGCGAACACTGAAGCTTTCTTT. Translating it yields CASSTQTANTEAFF. The rearrangement uses TRBV7-9 and TRBJ1-1, with D perhaps matching TRBD1 (5 bases). The CDR3 contains 14 residues. V was clipped by 5 bases and J by 1 base, with 11 bases between them. Per germline, CDR1 SEHNR and CDR2 FQNEAQ (reference sequence).

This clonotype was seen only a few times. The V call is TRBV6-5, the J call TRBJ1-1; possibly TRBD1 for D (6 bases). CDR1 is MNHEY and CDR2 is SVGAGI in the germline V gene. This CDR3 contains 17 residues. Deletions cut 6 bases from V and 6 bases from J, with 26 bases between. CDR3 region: CASSCGGALGKGPEAFF. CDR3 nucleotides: TGTGCCAGCAGCTGTGGGGGGGCACTAGGTAAGGGCCCTGAAGCTTTCTTT.

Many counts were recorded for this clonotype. The CDR3 is CASSKLAGGPETQYF. CDR3 sequence (DNA): TGTGCCAGCAGCAAACTAGCGGGGGGGCCGGAGACCCAGTACTTC. The V gene is TRBV7-2, the J gene TRBJ2-5, with 13 bases aligning to TRBD2. After removal of 5 bases from V and 5 bases from J, the junction contained 5 bases not matched to a gene. This CDR3 has 15 residues. Per germline, CDR1 SGHTA and CDR2 FQGNSA.

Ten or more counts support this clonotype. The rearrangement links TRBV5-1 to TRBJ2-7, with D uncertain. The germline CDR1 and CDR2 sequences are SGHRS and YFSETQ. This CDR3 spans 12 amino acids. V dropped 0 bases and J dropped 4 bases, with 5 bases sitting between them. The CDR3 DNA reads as TGCGCCAGCAGCTTGGTTTGGTACGAGCAGTACTTC. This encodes CASSLVWYEQYF.

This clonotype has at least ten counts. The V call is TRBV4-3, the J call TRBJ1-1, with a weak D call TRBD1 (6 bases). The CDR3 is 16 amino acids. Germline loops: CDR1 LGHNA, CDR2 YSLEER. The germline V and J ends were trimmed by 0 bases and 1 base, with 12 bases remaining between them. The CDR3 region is CASSQDLGGRNTEAFF. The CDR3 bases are TGCGCCAGCAGCCAAGATCTGGGGGGGCGGAACACTGAAGCTTTCTTT.

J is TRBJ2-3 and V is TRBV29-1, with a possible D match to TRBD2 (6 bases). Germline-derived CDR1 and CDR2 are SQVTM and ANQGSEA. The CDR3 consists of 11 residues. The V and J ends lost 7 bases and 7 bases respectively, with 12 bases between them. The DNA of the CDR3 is TGCAGCGGGAGGGCCTCATATACGCAGTATTTT. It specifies CSGRASYTQYF.

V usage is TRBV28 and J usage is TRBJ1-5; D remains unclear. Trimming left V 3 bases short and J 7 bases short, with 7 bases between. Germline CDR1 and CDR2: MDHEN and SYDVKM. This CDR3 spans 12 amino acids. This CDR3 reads CASSFLRQPQHF. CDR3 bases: TGTGCCAGCAGTTTTCTGCGGCAGCCCCAGCATTTT.

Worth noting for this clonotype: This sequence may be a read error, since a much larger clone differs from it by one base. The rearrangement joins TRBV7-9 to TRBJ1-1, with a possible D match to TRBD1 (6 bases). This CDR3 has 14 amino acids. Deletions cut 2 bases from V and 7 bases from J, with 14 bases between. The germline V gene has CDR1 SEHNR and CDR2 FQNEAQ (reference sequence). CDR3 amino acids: CASSLPSQGIEAFF. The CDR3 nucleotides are TGTGCCAGCAGCTTACCGAGTCAGGGGATTGAAGCTTTCTTT.

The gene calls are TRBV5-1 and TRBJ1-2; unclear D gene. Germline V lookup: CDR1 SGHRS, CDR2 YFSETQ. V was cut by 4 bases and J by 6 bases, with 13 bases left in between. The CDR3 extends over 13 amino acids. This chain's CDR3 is CASSPEAVDGYTF. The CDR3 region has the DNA TGCGCCAGCAGCCCGGAGGCGGTGGATGGCTACACCTTC.

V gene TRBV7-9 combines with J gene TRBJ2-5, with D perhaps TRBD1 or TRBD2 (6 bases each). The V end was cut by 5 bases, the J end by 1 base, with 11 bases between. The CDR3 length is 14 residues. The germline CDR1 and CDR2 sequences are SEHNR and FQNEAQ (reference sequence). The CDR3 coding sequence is TGTGCCAGCAGCGGAGGGGGTTTCCAAGAGACCCAGTACTTC. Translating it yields CASSGGGFQETQYF.

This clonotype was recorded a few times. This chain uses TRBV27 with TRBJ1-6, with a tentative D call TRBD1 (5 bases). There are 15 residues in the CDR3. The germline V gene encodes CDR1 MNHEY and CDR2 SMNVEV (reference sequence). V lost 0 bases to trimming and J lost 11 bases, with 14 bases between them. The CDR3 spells CASSLSPFGQTPLHF. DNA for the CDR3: TGTGCCAGCAGTTTATCGCCATTCGGACAAACACCCCTCCACTTT.

The CDR3 is CATSNDLRVKGLGNQPQHF. The CDR3 DNA reads TGTGCCACCAGCAACGACCTACGAGTTAAGGGGCTCGGTAATCAGCCCCAGCATTTT. This rearrangement joins TRBV15 to TRBJ1-5, with D perhaps TRBD1 (5 bases). Germline CDR1 is LNHNV and CDR2 is YYDKDF (reference sequence). This CDR3 spans 19 amino acids. The germline V and J ends were trimmed by 4 bases and 4 bases, with 26 bases remaining between them.